This TCR beta chain was obtained from a study of blood T cell repertoires in COVID-19. V lost 4 bases to trimming and J lost 3 bases, with 16 bases between them. The V gene's germline CDR1 is SGDLS and CDR2 YYNGEE. The CDR3 spans 15 residues. Some clones are missing from TCRdb's copy, which holds only in-frame ones; the method was immunoSEQ multiplex PCR. The sample shows roughly 130,000 clones, about 80% of them seen only once. The sequencing sample was made of peripheral blood. This sequence joins TRBV9 and TRBJ1-2; D gene uncertain. The clonotype comes from a woman aged 45-65 years with acute or convalescent COVID-19. CDR3: CASSFNMGRDYGYTF. For the CDR3, the DNA is TGTGCCAGCAGCTTTAACATGGGGAGGGACTATGGCTACACCTTC. Supplemented by reference TRBV9 and TRBJ1-2, the full variable domain reads DSGVTQTPKHLITATGQRVTLRCSPRSGDLSVYWYQQSLDQGLQFLIQYYNGEERAKGNILERFSAQQFPDLHSELNLSSLELGDSALYFCASSFNMGRDYGYTFGSGTRLTVV.